The following is a T cell receptor (beta chain) sequence with its context. The antigen remains unidentified. This same CDR3 is encoded by further DNA sequences in the sample. The sample comes from a study of OX40 agonist ivuxolimab in advanced cancers. Study information: An agonistic anti-OX40 (CD134) antibody, ivuxolimab, was used to treat the patients. The dose-escalation cohort was around 83% male, with a mean age of around 60 years, ranging about 23 to 90. Study-level points and caveats: Low levels of normalized T-cell clonal expansion also appeared in some nonresponders.

CDR1 SGHNT and CDR2 YYREEE come from the germline V gene (reference sequence). This CDR3 comprises 15 residues. V was shortened by 0 bases and J by 5 bases, with 14 bases between the two germline ends. The table came from immunoSEQ multiplex PCR; TCRdb's copy has only in-frame clones and leaves some out. The sample shows fewer than 90,000 clones, 91% of them seen only once. Any history of autoimmune disease or systemic immunosuppression disqualified patients. V is TRBV5-4 and J is TRBJ2-5, with D tentatively TRBD1 or TRBD2 (6 bases each). The source was CD4+ or CD8+ T cells sorted from blood, collected in a trial of the OX40 agonist ivuxolimab. The source of this sequence is an adult with an advanced solid tumor such as melanoma, head and neck, liver or kidney cancer. This CDR3 is CASSLGGGGLETQYF. The CDR3 coding sequence is TGTGCCAGCAGCTTGGGCGGAGGGGGGTTGGAGACCCAGTACTTC.